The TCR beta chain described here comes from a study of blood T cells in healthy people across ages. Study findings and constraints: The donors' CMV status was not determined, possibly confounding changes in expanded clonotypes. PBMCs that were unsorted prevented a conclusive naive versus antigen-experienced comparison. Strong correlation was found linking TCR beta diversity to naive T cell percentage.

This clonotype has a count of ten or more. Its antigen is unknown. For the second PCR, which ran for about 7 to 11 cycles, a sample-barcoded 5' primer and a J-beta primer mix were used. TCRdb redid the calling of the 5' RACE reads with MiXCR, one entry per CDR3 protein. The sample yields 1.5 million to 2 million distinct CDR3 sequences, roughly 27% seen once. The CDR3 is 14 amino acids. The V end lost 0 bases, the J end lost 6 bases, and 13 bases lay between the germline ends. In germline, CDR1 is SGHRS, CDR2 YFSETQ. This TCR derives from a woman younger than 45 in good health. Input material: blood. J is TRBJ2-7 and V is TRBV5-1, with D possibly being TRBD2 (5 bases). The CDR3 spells CASSLASSSTEQYF. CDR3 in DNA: TGCGCCAGCAGCTTGGCTAGCAGTTCGACCGAGCAGTACTTC. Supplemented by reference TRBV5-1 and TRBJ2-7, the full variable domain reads KAGVTQTPRYLIKTRGQQVTLSCSPISGHRSVSWYQQTPGQGLQFLFEYFSETQRNKGNFPGRFSGRQFSNSRSEMNVSTLELGDSALYLCASSLASSSTEQYFGPGTRLTVT.